Listed here is a single T cell receptor beta chain. This sample is drawn from a study of control samples from healthy donors and cancer patients. The CDR3 is 16 residues long. Trimming took off 5 bases at V and 6 bases at J, with 23 bases between the two ends. CDR1 is MRHNA, CDR2 SNTAGT, per germline. The table came from immunoSEQ multiplex PCR; TCRdb's copy has only in-frame clones and leaves some out. The table records about 130,000 clones, roughly 87% of them present only once. The TCR sequence derives from a man aged 18 to 30 in good health. The rearrangement joins TRBV6-4 to TRBJ2-7, with D possibly TRBD2 on 5 matching bases. Sequencing used blood. The CDR3 spells CASSPPKVERPGEQYF. The CDR3 region has the DNA TGTGCCAGCAGTCCCCCCAAGGTAGAGCGGCCTGGCGAGCAGTACTTC.